A selection of T cell receptor beta chains follows, all from one sample in a study of cytomegalovirus exposure and HLA in healthy donors. Only in-frame clones appear in the TCRdb table, and some are missing; sequencing was by immunoSEQ multiplex PCR. This table has 200,000 to 250,000 clones, more than 70% appearing once. Source material: PBMCs. These receptors were collected from a human donor in good health. Each CDR3 is given with its conserved first and last residue. A D gene is named only where the DNA matches it firmly. For some rows the clone size is stated as once, few or many, or as a class when expanded; others skip it.

TGTGCCAGCAGTGATTCGTCTAGCGGGAGTTCAGAGCAGTACTTC,CASSDSSSGSSEQYF,TRBV6-1,-,TRBJ2-7,TRBD2
TGTGCCAGCAGTTTAGCTAGCGGGAGGGCGTACTACGAGCAGTACTTC,CASSLASGRAYYEQYF,TRBV28,-,TRBJ2-7,TRBD2
TGTGCCAGCAGTTATGGGGCAGGGAGGGGCTACACCTTC,CASSYGAGRGYTF,TRBV6-5,-,TRBJ1-2,-
TGTGCCAGTAGTAAAGGACTAGCCTACGAGCAGTACTTC,CASSKGLAYEQYF,TRBV19,-,TRBJ2-7,TRBD2
TGTGCCAGCAGCTTGAGTTGGGCTAGCGGCACAGATACGCAGTATTTT,CASSLSWASGTDTQYF,TRBV7-6,-,TRBJ2-3,-
TGTGCCAGTACCGGGACTAGCGGGAAACGCGGCGATGAGCAGTTCTTC,CASTGTSGKRGDEQFF,TRBV19,-,TRBJ2-1,TRBD2
TGTGCCAGCAGCCCAGAACTGGGGAGTCCCGCCCACTTC,CASSPELGSPAHF,TRBV7-3,-,TRBJ2-5,-
TGCGCCAGCAGTCAGTGGCAGGGCTCCTCCTACGAGCAGTACTTC,CASSQWQGSSYEQYF,TRBV23-1,-,TRBJ2-7,-
TGTGCCATCAGCAGAAACCCTCAGGACAGGGGGCAGACTGAAGCTTTCTTT,CAISRNPQDRGQTEAFF,TRBV10-3,-,TRBJ1-1,TRBD1
TGTGCCAGCTCGAACCCAGGAGGCTACACCTTC,CASSNPGGYTF,TRBV6-6,few,TRBJ1-2,-
TGTGCCACCAGCAGAGATCAGACGGGAGACGAGCAGTACTTC,CATSRDQTGDEQYF,TRBV15,-,TRBJ2-7,-
TGTGCCAGCAGCGTTCGTGAGGGAAACACTGAAGCTTTCTTT,CASSVREGNTEAFF,TRBV9,-,TRBJ1-1,-
TGTGCCAGCAGGAGGACTAGCCAAGAGACCCAGTACTTC,CASRRTSQETQYF,TRBV6-1,once,TRBJ2-5,TRBD2
TGTGCCAGCAGTTTATCAGGATACGAGCAGTACTTC,CASSLSGYEQYF,TRBV28,few,TRBJ2-7,-
TGTGCCAGCAGCTTAAGGCGACAGGGGAGCTCTGGGGCCAACGTCCTGACTTTC,CASSLRRQGSSGANVLTF,TRBV7-3,-,TRBJ2-6,TRBD1
TGTGCCAGCAGTGATGGGGCGGGAGTCTCAGGCTACGAGCAGTACTTC,CASSDGAGVSGYEQYF,TRBV6-1,-,TRBJ2-7,TRBD2
TGTGCCAGCAGTGCAGAATTGAACACTGAAGCTTTCTTT,CASSAELNTEAFF,TRBV2,few,TRBJ1-1,-
TGTGCCAGCAGCTTAGTTGAGGGGGAAGAGACCCAGTACTTC,CASSLVEGEETQYF,TRBV7-8,-,TRBJ2-5,-
TGTGCCAGCACAGATAGCAATCAGCCCCAGCATTTT,CASTDSNQPQHF,TRBV6-6,-,TRBJ1-5,-
TGTGCCAGTAGCCACCGAGGGGGACAGAAGAACACTGAAGCTTTCTTT,CASSHRGGQKNTEAFF,TRBV19,-,TRBJ1-1,TRBD1
TGTGCTAGTGGTTTGGGCGGGGGGCGCGCAGATACGCAGTATTTT,CASGLGGGRADTQYF,TRBV12-5,-,TRBJ2-3,TRBD2
TGTGCCAGCAGCCAAGTACAGGGCGACACTGAAGCTTTCTTT,CASSQVQGDTEAFF,TRBV4-2,few,TRBJ1-1,-
TGTGCTAGCAGCCCGACAGGGGCAGGCACAGATACGCAGTATTTT,CASSPTGAGTDTQYF,TRBV7-7,-,TRBJ2-3,TRBD1
TGTGCCATCCAAATGGGACAGGGCACCGGGGAGCTGTTTTTT,CAIQMGQGTGELFF,TRBV10-3,-,TRBJ2-2,TRBD1
TGTGCCAGAAGCCTGGGGCGTTCAAGGGGCCTAGTCCTCGAGCAGTACTTC,CARSLGRSRGLVLEQYF,TRBV5-3,-,TRBJ2-7,-
TGTGCCAGCAGTTTGGGACAGTTGCAGCCCCAGCATTTT,CASSLGQLQPQHF,TRBV28,-,TRBJ1-5,TRBD1
TGTGCCAGCAGCCACCAGAGGGACAGGGGACAAGAGACCCAGTACTTC,CASSHQRDRGQETQYF,TRBV7-2,-,TRBJ2-5,TRBD1
TGTGCCATCAGTGAGACCGGGACAGGGCAGGAAAAACTGTTTTTT,CAISETGTGQEKLFF,TRBV10-3,-,TRBJ1-4,TRBD1
TGTGCCAGCAGCGCGAAAGACTACCTCTACGAGCAGTACTTC,CASSAKDYLYEQYF,TRBV5-4,-,TRBJ2-7,-
TGCAGTGCTAGAGATCATAGAGCTTTCTTT,CSARDHRAFF,TRBV20-1,-,TRBJ1-1,-
TGTGCCAGCAGCCAAGAGACTAGCGGGAAAGGCAATGAGCAGTTCTTC,CASSQETSGKGNEQFF,TRBV4-2,-,TRBJ2-1,TRBD2
TGTGCCAGCGGCCGGGACAGGAATCAGCCCCAGCATTTT,CASGRDRNQPQHF,TRBV2,-,TRBJ1-5,TRBD1
TGCGCCAGCAGCCAAGATGAGGGCCAGAAAGAGACCCAGTACTTC,CASSQDEGQKETQYF,TRBV4-1,-,TRBJ2-5,-
TGCGCCAGCAGCCAAGGGGGCAGGGGTTCTTCACAGTTCTTC,CASSQGGRGSSQFF,TRBV4-1,-,TRBJ2-1,-
TGCGCCAGCAGTCACCCCGAAACAGGGATCCAAGAGACCCAGTACTTC,CASSHPETGIQETQYF,TRBV23-1,few,TRBJ2-5,-
TGTGCCAGTAGTATTAGTGGTGCGAACACTGAAGCTTTCTTT,CASSISGANTEAFF,TRBV19,-,TRBJ1-1,-
TGTGCCAGCAGTTACTTAGCTACCTACGAGCAGTACTTC,CASSYLATYEQYF,TRBV6-5,-,TRBJ2-7,-
TGCGCCAGCAGCTTGGGCGAGGGGAGGAGCTATGGCTACACCTTC,CASSLGEGRSYGYTF,TRBV5-1,-,TRBJ1-2,-
TGTGCCAGCAGTGAAAGAGCAGGGGGCGCTGGAGGCTTCCAGTACTTC,CASSERAGGAGGFQYF,TRBV6-1,-,TRBJ2-5,TRBD1
TGTGCTAGTGGTTCCCCTCTAGCGGGAGGGCTGTACGAGCAGTACTTC,CASGSPLAGGLYEQYF,TRBV12-5,few,TRBJ2-7,TRBD2